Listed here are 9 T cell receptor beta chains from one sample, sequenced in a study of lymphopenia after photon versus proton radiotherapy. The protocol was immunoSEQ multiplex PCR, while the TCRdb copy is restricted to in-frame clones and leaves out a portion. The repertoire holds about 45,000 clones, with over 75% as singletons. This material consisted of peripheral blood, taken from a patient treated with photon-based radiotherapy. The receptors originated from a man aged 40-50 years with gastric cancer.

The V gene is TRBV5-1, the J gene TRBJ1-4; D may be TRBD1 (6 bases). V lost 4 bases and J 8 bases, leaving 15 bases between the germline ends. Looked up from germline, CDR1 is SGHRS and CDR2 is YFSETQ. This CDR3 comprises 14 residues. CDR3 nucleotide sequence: TGCGCCAGCAGCCCAACAGGGCAGAAAGAAAAACTGTTTTTT. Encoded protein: CASSPTGQKEKLFF. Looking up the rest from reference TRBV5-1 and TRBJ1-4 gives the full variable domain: KAGVTQTPRYLIKTRGQQVTLSCSPISGHRSVSWYQQTPGQGLQFLFEYFSETQRNKGNFPGRFSGRQFSNSRSEMNVSTLELGDSALYLCASSPTGQKEKLFFGSGTQLSVL.

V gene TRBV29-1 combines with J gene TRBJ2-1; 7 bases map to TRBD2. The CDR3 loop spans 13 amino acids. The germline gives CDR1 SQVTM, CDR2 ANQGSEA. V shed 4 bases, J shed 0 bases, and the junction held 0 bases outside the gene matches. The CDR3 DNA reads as TGCAGCGTTGCGGGGGGCTCCTACAATGAGCAGTTCTTC. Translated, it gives CSVAGGSYNEQFF.

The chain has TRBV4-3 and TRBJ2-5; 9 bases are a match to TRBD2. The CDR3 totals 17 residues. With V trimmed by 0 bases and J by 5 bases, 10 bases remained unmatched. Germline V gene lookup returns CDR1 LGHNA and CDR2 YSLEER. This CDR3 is CASSQDGGGAPRETQYF. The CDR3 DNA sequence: TGCGCCAGCAGCCAAGATGGCGGGGGGGCCCCCAGGGAGACCCAGTACTTC.

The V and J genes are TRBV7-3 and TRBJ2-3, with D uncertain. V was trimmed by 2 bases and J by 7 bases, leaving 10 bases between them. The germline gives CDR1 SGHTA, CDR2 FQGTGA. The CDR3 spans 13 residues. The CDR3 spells CASSLSPGYTQYF. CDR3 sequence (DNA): TGTGCCAGCAGCTTATCCCCAGGCTATACGCAGTATTTT.

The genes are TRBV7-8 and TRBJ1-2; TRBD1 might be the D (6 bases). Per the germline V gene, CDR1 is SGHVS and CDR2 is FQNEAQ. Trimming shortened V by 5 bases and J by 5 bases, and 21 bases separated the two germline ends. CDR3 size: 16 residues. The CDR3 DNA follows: TGTGCCAGCAGCAACCCGGAGGAGGGGGTGGCTTATGGCTACACCTTC. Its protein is CASSNPEEGVAYGYTF.

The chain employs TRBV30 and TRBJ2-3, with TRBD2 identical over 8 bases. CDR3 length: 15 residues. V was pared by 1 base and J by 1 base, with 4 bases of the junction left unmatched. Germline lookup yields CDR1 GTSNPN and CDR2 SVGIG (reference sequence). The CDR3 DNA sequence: TGTGCCTGGAGTGGGACTAGCTCCCGCACAGATACGCAGTATTTT. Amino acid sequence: CAWSGTSSRTDTQYF.

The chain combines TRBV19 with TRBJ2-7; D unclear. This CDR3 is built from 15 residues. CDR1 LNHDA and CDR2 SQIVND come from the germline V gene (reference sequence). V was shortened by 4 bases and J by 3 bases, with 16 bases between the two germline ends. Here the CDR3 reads CASSRSVFKDYEQYF. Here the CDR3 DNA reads TGTGCCAGTAGTAGGAGTGTGTTCAAAGACTACGAGCAGTACTTC.

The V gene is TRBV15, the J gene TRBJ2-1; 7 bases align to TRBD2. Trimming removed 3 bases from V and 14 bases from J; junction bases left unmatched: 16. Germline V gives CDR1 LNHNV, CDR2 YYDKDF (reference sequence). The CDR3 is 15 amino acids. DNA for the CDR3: TGTGCCACCAGCAGGGCCGGGACTACTAAAGTTCAGGAGTTCTTC. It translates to CATSRAGTTKVQEFF.

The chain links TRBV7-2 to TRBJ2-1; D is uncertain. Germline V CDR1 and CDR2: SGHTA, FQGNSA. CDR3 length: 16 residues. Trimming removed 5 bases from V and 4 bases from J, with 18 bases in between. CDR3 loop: CASSPRADGWYNEQFF. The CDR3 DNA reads TGTGCCAGCAGCCCCCGTGCGGATGGGTGGTACAATGAGCAGTTCTTC.